This T cell receptor beta chain was documented in a study of T cells after posttransplantation cyclophosphamide. Only in-frame clones appear in the TCRdb table, and some are missing; sequencing was by immunoSEQ multiplex PCR. This sample has more than 30,000 clones and no singletons, with 1% to 1.5% in the ten largest. The CDR3 is 14 residues long. Germline CDR1 MRHNA, CDR2 SNTAGT. The trim removed 2 bases at V and 4 bases at J, leaving 0 bases unmatched. Regarding this clone: Other DNA sequences in this specimen translate into the identical CDR3.

The receptor comes from a girl aged 5 to 17 in good health, CMV-negative, and a related stem cell transplant donor. The sequencing sample was made of PBMCs. The chain recombines TRBV6-4 with TRBJ2-3; the match to TRBD2 covers 10 bases. DNA for the CDR3: TGTGCCAGCAGTGACAGCGGGGGGGCAGATACGCAGTATTTT. This encodes CASSDSGGADTQYF.